This TCR beta chain was recorded in a study of blood T cell repertoires in COVID-19. As for the study in general: From the United States, Italy and Spain came samples of acute and convalescent COVID-19. The analysed material was cDNA or gDNA that came from T cells, B-cell-depleted T cells, or PBMCs.

Original processing notes: Amplified reference gene primers provided the basis for estimating nucleated cell counts. Some clones are missing from TCRdb's copy, which holds only in-frame ones; the method was immunoSEQ multiplex PCR. V and J calls and clone size are given by that table; D and trimming were obtained from the DNA. The sample has about 340,000 clones, more than 70% seen once; the top ten hold approximately 7.3%. Enrolled during active infection, Seattle patients were then followed longitudinally. CDR1 and CDR2 from the germline V gene are SGHTA and FQGNSA. The CDR3 has 14 amino acids. V was trimmed by 7 bases and J by 2 bases, leaving 14 bases between them.

The sequence was obtained from a woman aged 70-85 years with COVID-19, enrolled during active disease. Sequencing was performed on peripheral blood. This chain links TRBV7-2 with TRBJ2-5; TRBD1 is a possible D gene (5 bases). The CDR3 loop is CASTPGLWQETQYF. CDR3 nucleotide sequence: TGTGCCAGCACCCCAGGGCTGTGGCAAGAGACCCAGTACTTC.